This TCR beta chain was observed in a study of T cells in Graves' hyperthyroidism and ophthalmopathy. Broader study findings: Among clonotypes expanded in thyroid above 0.001, most were also found in blood.

Amplification targeted TCR beta CDR3 regions from RNA transcripts. An initial round of RT-PCR targeting the TCR CDR3 relied on the HTBI primer set. One entry per CDR3 protein results from TCRdb running MiXCR on the multiplex PCR reads. The table lists 700,000 or so distinct CDR3 sequences, roughly 17% of them singletons. This clonotype showed up many times. Its matching antigen is unknown. The sequence derives from a man younger than 35 with Graves' hyperthyroidism. Material for sequencing was blood.

CDR3: CASSLGRGMYEQYF. In DNA form, the CDR3 reads TGTGCCAGCAGCTTAGGTAGGGGAATGTACGAGCAGTACTTC. J is TRBJ2-7 and V is TRBV11-3; TRBD1 is a possible D gene (5 bases). Per germline, CDR1 SGHNT and CDR2 YENEEA. V was pared by 1 base and J by 4 bases, with 11 bases between. The length of the CDR3 is 14 residues.